This TCR beta chain originates from a study of ipilimumab plus nivolumab after autologous stem cell transplantation. Whole-study context: A median of about 8 nivolumab and a few ipilimumab doses were given. The myeloma group: high-risk transplant-naive, or relapse within 3 years after first autologous transplant.

Ipilimumab, 1 mg/kg, started 14 to 28 days after autologous transplant. CDR1 and CDR2 from the germline V gene are SGHTA and FQGNSA. CDR3 length equals 18 residues. The V end was cut by 4 bases, the J end by 0 bases, with 19 bases between. Some clones are missing from TCRdb's copy, which holds only in-frame ones; the method was immunoSEQ multiplex PCR. The sample contains about 43,000 clones, around nine tenths of which appear only once. The chain recombines TRBV7-2 with TRBJ1-3, with D uncertain. The sequence was collected from a male donor with multiple myeloma. Source: PBMCs, taken in a trial of ipilimumab plus nivolumab as post-transplant consolidation. This CDR3 reads CASSWGAAYSSSGNTIYF. CDR3 nucleotide sequence: TGTGCCAGCAGCTGGGGAGCAGCATACTCCAGCTCTGGAAACACCATATATTTT.